This T cell receptor beta chain was captured by sequencing in a study of blood T cell repertoires in COVID-19. Study details: The samples span acute and convalescent COVID-19 from the United States, Italy and Spain. T cells, B-cell-depleted T cells, or PBMCs provided the cDNA or gDNA that served as material.

Germline V gives CDR1 KGHSH, CDR2 LQKENI. CDR3 length equals 15 residues. Trimming at V came to 3 bases and at J to 9 bases, leaving 6 bases not matched to a gene. Per the original methods: Reference gene primer amplification gave nucleated cell count estimates. Produced via immunoSEQ multiplex PCR; TCRdb's table is partial and in-frame only. The D gene and trimming were derived from the DNA, and the V and J assignments and clone size from that table. The sample lists 130,000 or so clones, around 81% occurring once. The sequence was collected from a human donor in a cohort sampled during active COVID-19. The rearrangement links TRBV18 to TRBJ1-6; 9 bases are shared with TRBD1. Sequenced: peripheral blood. CDR3 in DNA: TGTGCCAGCTCACCGACCGGGACAGGGAGTTCACCCCTCCACTTT. Its protein product is CASSPTGTGSSPLHF.